The 12 T cell receptor beta chains below all came from one sample that was sequenced in a study of T cell repertoires in cytomegalovirus infection (dated by TCRdb to about 2019). Reading the label with the study, this specimen's treatment or condition is: in vitro stimulation with specific CMV peptide epitopes to enrich CMV-specific T cells. This sample was sequenced with an Illumina HiSeq 1500. TCRdb ran its own pipeline on the public reads, namely fastp trimming at Q25 and MiXCR clone calling, and kept in-frame beta chains. Rows merge per CDR3 protein into single entries with the most common DNA and genes. This sample comprises around 750,000 distinct CDR3 sequences, about 31% of them detected only once. Over 10% of the sample rests with the top ten. Their antigen targets remain unknown. The sample here was cultured CD8+ T cells from PBMCs, taken from culture after CMV antigen stimulation. The source is a human donor in good health (CMV status not recorded). Some clones in this sample may be carry-over from other donors' samples.

Here the CDR3 reads CASSQEEGPRNQYF. DNA for the CDR3: TGCGCCAGCAGCCAAGAGGAGGGGCCGAGGAACCAGTACTTC. The J gene is TRBJ2-5, the V gene TRBV4-1; D is perhaps TRBD2 (6 bases). The V and J ends lost 0 bases and 10 bases respectively, with 15 bases between them. The germline V gene has CDR1 MGHRA and CDR2 YSYEKL. The CDR3 length is 14 residues.

This clonotype was seen only a few times. The chain links TRBV5-1 to TRBJ2-1; unclear D gene. The CDR3 totals 16 residues. The germline V gene encodes CDR1 SGHRS and CDR2 YFSETQ. Between the trimmed V and J ends, which lost 0 bases and 3 bases, there was a span of 13 bases. For the CDR3, the DNA is TGCGCCAGCAGCTTGGCTGGGTTATGGCTCTACAATGAGCAGTTCTTC. Amino acids: CASSLAGLWLYNEQFF.

This clonotype was detected only a few times. V usage is TRBV6-1 and J usage is TRBJ1-2; D is unresolved. Per the germline V gene, CDR1 is MNHNS and CDR2 is SASEGT. V lost 6 bases to trimming and J lost 2 bases, with 10 bases between them. The CDR3 consists of 13 residues. CDR3 sequence (DNA): TGTGCCAGCAGCTTTACAGTAAACTATGGCTACACCTTC. Protein product: CASSFTVNYGYTF.

This clonotype occurred a few times. Sequence at one end of the junction differs from germline and may be a read error. The J gene is TRBJ2-5, the V gene TRBV7-7; 8 nucleotides agree with TRBD2. In germline, CDR1 is SSHAT, CDR2 FNYEAQ (reference sequence). The length of the CDR3 is 16 residues. The CDR3 nucleotides read TGTGCTAGCAGTTCCCCTGGAGCGGGGGCTCGGGAGACCCAGTACTTC. It is translated as CASSSPGAGARETQYF.

The chain joins TRBV4-1 to TRBJ1-1; D is perhaps TRBD1 (5 bases). The V gene lost 1 base and the J gene lost 5 bases, with 11 bases spanning the gap. This CDR3 comprises 14 residues. Germline V gives CDR1 MGHRA, CDR2 YSYEKL. Here the CDR3 DNA reads TGCGCCAGCAGCCAAGTGGGGGTTCTAACTGAAGCTTTCTTT. It specifies CASSQVGVLTEAFF.

The rearrangement uses TRBV6-8 and TRBJ2-5, with D possibly being TRBD1 (6 bases). V was cut by 7 bases and J by 4 bases, with 16 bases left in between. CDR3 length: 14 residues. Germline loops: CDR1 MNHGY, CDR2 SAAAGT. The CDR3: CASTPGHIIETQYF. The CDR3 nucleotides are TGTGCCAGCACTCCGGGACACATTATAGAGACCCAGTACTTC.

The chain has TRBV7-6 and TRBJ2-2, with TRBD1 as a possible D gene (5 bases). Between the trimmed V and J ends, which lost 1 base and 7 bases, there was a span of 13 bases. CDR1 SGHVS and CDR2 FNYEAQ come from the germline V gene. CDR3 length equals 15 residues. The chain's CDR3 is CASSLEGELVGELFF. The CDR3 region has the DNA TGTGCCAGCAGCTTAGAAGGGGAATTGGTCGGGGAGCTGTTTTTT.

The V call is TRBV4-3, the J call TRBJ1-2; tentative D call: TRBD1 (6 bases). V lost 0 bases and J 3 bases, leaving 11 bases between the germline ends. This CDR3 comprises 15 residues. Germline-derived CDR1 and CDR2 are LGHNA and YSLEER. The DNA of the CDR3 is TGCGCCAGCAGCCAAGATAGCGGGGGCTACTATGGCTACACCTTC. Its protein product is CASSQDSGGYYGYTF.

V gene TRBV7-6 combines with J gene TRBJ1-2, with 8 bases that match TRBD1. Germline loops: CDR1 SGHVS, CDR2 FNYEAQ. The CDR3 is made up of 15 amino acids. V shed 2 bases, J shed 8 bases, and the junction held 10 bases outside the gene matches. The CDR3 spells CASSLYSDRGSGYTF. For the CDR3, the DNA is TGTGCCAGCAGCTTATATTCTGACAGGGGAAGCGGCTACACCTTC. Variable domain in full (rest from reference TRBV7-6 and TRBJ1-2): GAGVSQSPRYKVTKRGQDVALRCDPISGHVSLYWYRQALGQGPEFLTYFNYEAQQDKSGLPNDRFSAERPEGSISTLTIQRTEQRDSAMYRCASSLYSDRGSGYTFGSGTRLTVV.

This sequence joins TRBV4-3 and TRBJ1-6; D gene ambiguous. Germline-derived CDR1 and CDR2 are LGHNA and YSLEER. This CDR3 spans 17 amino acids. Trimming left V 0 bases short and J 3 bases short, with 12 bases between. As DNA, the CDR3 is TGCGCCAGCAGCCAAGATCCCGTTGGCAGCTATAATTCACCCCTCCACTTT. Translating it yields CASSQDPVGSYNSPLHF.

In its sample, this clonotype was seen many times. The rearrangement joins TRBV7-9 to TRBJ1-2, with D possibly matching TRBD1 (6 bases). CDR1 and CDR2 from the germline V gene are SEHNR and FQNEAQ (reference sequence). CDR3 length: 17 amino acids. V lost 1 base and J 0 bases, leaving 15 bases between the germline ends. The CDR3: CASSLVGTSFPNYGYTF. CDR3 nucleotides: TGTGCCAGCAGCTTAGTGGGGACATCTTTTCCTAACTATGGCTACACCTTC.

This rearrangement joins TRBV19 to TRBJ2-2; the D gene is possibly TRBD2 (6 bases). Germline V gene lookup returns CDR1 LNHDA and CDR2 SQIVND (reference sequence). The CDR3 spans 14 residues. Trimming stripped 10 bases from V and 1 base from J, with 13 bases between. The CDR3, as DNA: TGTGCCACGCTGGGGCGGGAGAACACCGGGGAGCTGTTTTTT. This sequence encodes CATLGRENTGELFF. Together with reference TRBV19 and TRBJ2-2, the CDR3 gives the full variable domain: DGGITQSPKYLFRKEGQNVTLSCEQNLNHDAMYWYRQDPGQGLRLIYYSQIVNDFQKGDIAEGYSVSREKKESFPLTVTSAQKNPTAFYLCATLGRENTGELFFGEGSRLTVL.